This T cell receptor (beta chain) was identified during a study of T cell repertoires in cytomegalovirus infection. Study-wide background: CMV infection and matching HLA type were both indicated by public TCR beta signatures. General observations from the study: Dominating the ex vivo response were TCR beta clonotypes that were CMV-specific and HLA-C-restricted. Identification of carriers of CMV plus the relevant HLA was achieved through cumulative public TCR beta family frequency.

This clonotype was seen a handful of times. Its antigen remains unknown. V dropped 3 bases and J dropped 3 bases, with 11 bases sitting between them. The CDR3 consists of 14 residues. TCRdb reanalysed the reads using MiXCR and keeps one entry per CDR3 protein. Of roughly 320,000 distinct CDR3 sequences in the sample, 9% to 9.5% are singletons; the top ten hold over 3.5%. The clonotype was recovered from a human donor in good health (CMV status not recorded). Some clones in this sample may be carry-over from other donors' samples. V usage is TRBV12-3 or TRBV12-4 and J usage is TRBJ2-5; tentatively, D is TRBD1 (6 bases). The sequencing sample was made of PBMCs. The CDR3 region has the DNA TGTGCCAGCAGTTTCCGGGCAGGGGAAGAGACCCAGTACTTC. This sequence encodes CASSFRAGEETQYF.